Listed below are T cell receptor beta chains from one sample, sequenced in a study of regulatory T cells in long-lasting Graves disease. TCRdb fed the multiplex PCR reads into MiXCR, producing one record per CDR3 protein. In the table there are fewer than 650,000 distinct CDR3 sequences, roughly 15% of which are singletons. These data also formed part of another study, on T cells in Graves' hyperthyroidism and ophthalmopathy.

Sequencing was performed on peripheral blood mononuclear cells (PBMCs), taken at new diagnosis, from a patient treated with antithyroid drugs. The receptors originated from a man between 18 and 35 years old with Graves disease. Both conserved end residues are part of each CDR3. D genes are given only for firm matches. Part of the rows lack a size; the others show once, few, many or a class for expanded clones.

.	TRBV5-1	TRBJ1-5	.	TGCGCCAGCAGCTTGGGAATGGGTAGCAATCAGCCCCAGCATTTT	CASSLGMGSNQPQHF
.	TRBV7-2	TRBJ2-1	many	TGTGCCAGCAGCTTAGCGGGTCAAGTCCTCAATGAGCAGTTCTTC	CASSLAGQVLNEQFF
.	TRBV7-2	TRBJ1-4	.	TGTGCCAGCAGCCCTGCCATGACAGCAATTAATGAAAAACTGTTTTTT	CASSPAMTAINEKLFF
TRBD1	TRBV18	TRBJ1-6	.	TGTGCCAGCTCACCATCGTCGGGGACAGGGCCTTCACCCCTCCACTTT	CASSPSSGTGPSPLHF
.	TRBV28	TRBJ2-3	many	TGTGCCAGCAGTTTCAAAGTGGATACGCAGTATTTT	CASSFKVDTQYF
.	TRBV19	TRBJ2-2	.	TGTGCCAGTAGTATAATAGCTGGAGTTCCCGGGGAGCTGTTTTTT	CASSIIAGVPGELFF
.	TRBV28	TRBJ1-2	many	TGTGCCAGCAGTTTCTCTGGGGGGCCCTATGGCTACACCTTC	CASSFSGGPYGYTF
.	TRBV20-1	TRBJ1-2	.	TGCAGTGCTGGGGGGGGGCGAACGGGCTACACCTTC	CSAGGGRTGYTF
.	TRBV4-1	TRBJ2-7	.	TGCGCCAGCAGCCAAGATGCGGGTTACGAGCAGTACTTC	CASSQDAGYEQYF
.	TRBV11-2	TRBJ2-7	few	TGTGCCAGCAGCTTATGGGACCAAGGGCTCTACGAGCAGTACTTC	CASSLWDQGLYEQYF
TRBD2	TRBV7-8	TRBJ2-1	many	TGTGCCAGCAGCTTCGGTAGCGGGAAGTTCTTC	CASSFGSGKFF
.	TRBV29-1	TRBJ1-1	many	TGCAGCGTTGCAGGTCCTGGTGAAGCTTTCTTT	CSVAGPGEAFF
TRBD2	TRBV28	TRBJ2-1	.	TGTGCCAGTTCGGGCGGGAGAGAATGGAATGAGCAGTTCTTC	CASSGGREWNEQFF
.	TRBV6-1	TRBJ1-1	many	TGTGCCAGCAGTCCCTACAGGGAGGCCGGCACTGAAGCTTTCTTT	CASSPYREAGTEAFF
.	TRBV5-1	TRBJ2-1	many	TGCGCCAGCAGCTTGGGTGGAGCCCTCAACTCCTACAATGAGCAGTTCTTC	CASSLGGALNSYNEQFF
TRBD1	TRBV7-9	TRBJ1-2	.	TGTGCCAGCAGCGCTACAACAACAGGGGGCAAGGACTATGGCTACACCTTC	CASSATTTGGKDYGYTF
.	TRBV9	TRBJ2-1	.	TGTGCCAGCAGCGTAGTTGGGCTTCGCGATGAGCAGTTCTTC	CASSVVGLRDEQFF
.	TRBV2	TRBJ1-1	many	TGTGCCAGCAGTGAGTGGACTGAAGCTTTCTTT	CASSEWTEAFF
.	TRBV4-1	TRBJ1-2	few	TGCGCCAGCAGCCAAGAGAGACACCTCCGCTACACCTTC	CASSQERHLRYTF
TRBD2	TRBV4-2	TRBJ2-2	.	TGTGCCAGCAGCCAAGATTCCCGGACTAGCGGGATCTCCGGGGAGCTGTTTTTT	CASSQDSRTSGISGELFF
TRBD1	TRBV19	TRBJ1-5	.	TGTGCCAGTACCTTGCCAGGGGGCCAACAGCCCCAGCATTTT	CASTLPGGQQPQHF
.	TRBV6-2/TRBV6-3	TRBJ1-2	many	TGTGCCAGCAGTACCCAGGGTAGCGGCTACACCTTC	CASSTQGSGYTF
.	TRBV29-1	TRBJ1-1	many	TGCAGCGTTGGGCCGGCGGCAGTAGGCACTGAAGCTTTCTTT	CSVGPAAVGTEAFF
TRBD1	TRBV11-1	TRBJ1-1	.	TGTGCCAGCAGCGAGATACAGGGGGCTGACACTGAAGCTTTCTTT	CASSEIQGADTEAFF
.	TRBV2	TRBJ1-2	.	TGTGCCAGCAGCGAAAGGGTTTTCTATGGCTACACCTTC	CASSERVFYGYTF
TRBD1	TRBV15	TRBJ1-3	.	TGTGCCACCAGCAGAGATTCCGGGACAGCTGGAAACACCATATATTTT	CATSRDSGTAGNTIYF
.	TRBV14	TRBJ2-7	few	TGTGCCAGCAGCCAAGATAGGGGATGGCGGCCCTACGAGCAGTACTTC	CASSQDRGWRPYEQYF
TRBD1	TRBV28	TRBJ1-1	.	TGTGCCAGCGGCCCAAGGGGGGACAGGGGGCTCACTGAAGCTTTCTTT	CASGPRGDRGLTEAFF
TRBD1	TRBV5-1	TRBJ1-1	few	TGCGCCAGCAGCAAGGACAGGGGGCTACCTGAAGCTTTCTTT	CASSKDRGLPEAFF
.	TRBV20-1	TRBJ1-5	many	TGCAGTGCTAGGCCCCCAGGAGAGCATCAGCCCCAGCATTTT	CSARPPGEHQPQHF
TRBD1	TRBV6-1	TRBJ1-5	many	TGTGCCAGCAGTCTGACAGGGGAAGGGCAGCCCCAGCATTTT	CASSLTGEGQPQHF
.	TRBV18	TRBJ1-4	many	TGTGCCAGCTCACCAGGTTTGAATGAAAAACTGTTTTTT	CASSPGLNEKLFF
.	TRBV20-1	TRBJ2-7	few	TGCAGTGCTAGATTATTCGAATCCTACGAGCAGTACTTC	CSARLFESYEQYF
.	TRBV3-1	TRBJ2-3	.	TGTGCCAGCAGCCTTAGTATGATCTATACGCAGTATTTT	CASSLSMIYTQYF
TRBD2	TRBV6-2/TRBV6-3	TRBJ2-3	few	TGTGCCAGCAGTTACGTATTAGCGGGATCCACAGATACGCAGTATTTT	CASSYVLAGSTDTQYF
.	TRBV28	TRBJ2-7	many	TGTGCCAGCAGTTACCCCCGAATTTCCGGGGAAACCTCCTACGAGCAGTACTTC	CASSYPRISGETSYEQYF
TRBD1	TRBV6-5	TRBJ1-2	many	TGTGCCAGCAGTTACAGCGGCGGGGACAGTAGAGGCTACACCTTC	CASSYSGGDSRGYTF
.	TRBV11-1	TRBJ2-7	many	TGTGCCAGCAGTCAGGGGCAAGTCTACGAGCAGTACTTC	CASSQGQVYEQYF
.	TRBV7-3	TRBJ1-5	.	TGTGCCAGCAGCTTAACCTTGGGACACCACCCCGAAACCCAGCATTTT	CASSLTLGHHPETQHF
TRBD2	TRBV9	TRBJ2-3	.	TGTGCCAGCAGCGTAAGAGCGGGGGATACGCAGTATTTT	CASSVRAGDTQYF
.	TRBV7-3	TRBJ2-7	many	TGTGCCAGCAGCTTATCCCAGCCGCTAGGGGTTTCCTACGAGCAGTACTTC	CASSLSQPLGVSYEQYF